The 8 T cell receptor beta chains below all came from one sample that was sequenced in a study of regulatory dendritic cells for organ transplantation. Using immunoSEQ multiplex PCR, the repertoire was profiled, and TCRdb retains in-frame clones only, with some absent. The sample carries 25,000 to 30,000 clones, 75% to 80% recorded once. The specimen was memory CD4+ T cells from blood. Documented subset: CD45RO+ memory T cells. Every receptor here comes from a human donor in good health.

The J gene is TRBJ2-6, the V gene TRBV6-4; D remains unclear. The germline gives CDR1 MRHNA, CDR2 SNTAGT. The CDR3 is made up of 15 amino acids. Trimming stripped 2 bases from V and 2 bases from J, with 7 bases between. DNA of the CDR3: TGTGCCAGCAGTGACGATGGGACTGGGGCCAACGTCCTGACTTTC. This encodes CASSDDGTGANVLTF.

This clone was counted only a few times. This chain uses TRBV7-9 with TRBJ2-2; no firm D call. V dropped 2 bases and J dropped 0 bases, with 7 bases sitting between them. The CDR3 extends over 15 amino acids. Germline V lookup: CDR1 SEHNR, CDR2 FQNEAQ (reference sequence). CDR3 loop: CASSLFEANTGELFF. For the CDR3, the DNA is TGTGCCAGCAGCTTATTCGAAGCGAACACCGGGGAGCTGTTTTTT.

The chain employs TRBV28 and TRBJ2-5; TRBD2 agrees at 9 bases. Trimming took 4 bases from V and 4 from J; bases not matched to a gene: 7. Germline CDR1 MDHEN, CDR2 SYDVKM. The CDR3 is made up of 15 amino acids. The CDR3 DNA reads as TGTGCCAGCAGTTCCCCCGCGGGAGGGGGAGAGACCCAGTACTTC. Residues: CASSSPAGGGETQYF.

The V and J genes are TRBV9 and TRBJ1-2, with D possibly matching TRBD1 (6 bases). Trimming pared 0 bases from V and 4 bases from J, leaving 19 bases between. CDR3 length equals 17 residues. Germline-derived CDR1 and CDR2 are SGDLS and YYNGEE. CDR3 protein: CASSVDIFGGMSYGYTF. In nucleotides, the CDR3 is TGTGCCAGCAGCGTAGATATATTCGGGGGCATGTCCTATGGCTACACCTTC.

This clone has only one observation. The chain's CDR3 is CASSDTGARNTIYF. For the CDR3, the DNA is TGTGCCAGCAGTGACACAGGGGCACGAAACACCATATATTTT. The J gene is TRBJ1-3, the V gene TRBV6-1; the match to TRBD1 covers 7 bases. This CDR3 region has 14 residues. Germline CDR1 is MNHNS and CDR2 is SASEGT. V was pared by 3 bases and J by 5 bases, with 4 bases of the junction left unmatched.

The V and J genes are TRBV28 and TRBJ2-4, with unresolved D. The germline gives CDR1 MDHEN, CDR2 SYDVKM. Trimming took off 2 bases at V and 0 bases at J, with 11 bases between the two ends. The CDR3 extends over 16 amino acids. The DNA for the CDR3 is TGTGCCAGCAGTTTAGCAGGACCTCTAGCCAAAAACATTCAGTACTTC. It is translated as CASSLAGPLAKNIQYF.

This clone showed up just a few times. V gene TRBV27 combines with J gene TRBJ1-2; D is ambiguous. Germline CDR1 is MNHEY and CDR2 is SMNVEV (reference sequence). The length of the CDR3 is 13 residues. V was trimmed by 3 bases and J by 5 bases, leaving 10 bases between them. CDR3 coding DNA: TGTGCCAGCAGTTTTAGGGTCGGGTATGGCTACACCTTC. Translation: CASSFRVGYGYTF.

The chain uses TRBV19 and TRBJ2-7, with D uncertain. Germline V CDR1 and CDR2: LNHDA, SQIVND (reference sequence). Trimming removed 4 bases at V and 0 bases at J, with 13 bases between. The CDR3 has 15 amino acids. The CDR3 nucleotides read TGTGCCAGTAGTAGCAAGGGCCAGTCCTCCTACGAGCAGTACTTC. This gives the protein CASSSKGQSSYEQYF.